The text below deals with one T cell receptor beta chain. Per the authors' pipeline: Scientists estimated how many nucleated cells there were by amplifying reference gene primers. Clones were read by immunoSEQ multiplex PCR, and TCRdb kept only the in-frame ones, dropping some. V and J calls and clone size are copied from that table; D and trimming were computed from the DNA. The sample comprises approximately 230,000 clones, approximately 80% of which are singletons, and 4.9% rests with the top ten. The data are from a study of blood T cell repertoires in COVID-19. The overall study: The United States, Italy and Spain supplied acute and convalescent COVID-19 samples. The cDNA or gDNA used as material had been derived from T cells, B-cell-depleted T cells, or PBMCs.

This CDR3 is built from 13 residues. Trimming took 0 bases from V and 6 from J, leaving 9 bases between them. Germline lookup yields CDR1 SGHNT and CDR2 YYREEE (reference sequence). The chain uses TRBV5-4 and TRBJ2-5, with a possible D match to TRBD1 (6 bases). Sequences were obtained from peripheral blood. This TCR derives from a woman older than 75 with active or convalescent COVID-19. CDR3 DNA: TGTGCCAGCAGCTTGGACAGGGATCAGACCCAGTACTTC. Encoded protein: CASSLDRDQTQYF.